This is a list of T cell receptor beta chains from one sample in a study of beta chain features in type 1 diabetes. TCRdb's table, derived via immunoSEQ multiplex PCR, lists solely in-frame clones and lacks some. In the table there are roughly 150,000 clones, less than 9.5% of which are singletons. The sequencing sample was made of central memory CD4+ T cells from blood. These receptors all come from a woman younger than 35 in good health. Each CDR3 is given with its conserved first and last residue. The order of the fields is D gene, J gene, V gene, clone size, CDR3 DNA, CDR3 protein. A D gene is named only where the DNA matches it firmly. Rows give clone size only sometimes, using once, few, many, or a class for an expanded clone.

TRBD2,TRBJ2-3,TRBV11-2,few,TGTGCCAGCAGCTTAGCTCTTGGGGGGGCAGATACGCAGTATTTT,CASSLALGGADTQYF
-,TRBJ2-7,TRBV9,few,TGTGCCAGCAGCGCCACCTCGGTTGGAGGGCAGTACTTC,CASSATSVGGQYF
TRBD2,TRBJ2-1,TRBV30,-,TGTGCCTGGAAGGGACTAGCGGGCGAGCAGTTCTTC,CAWKGLAGEQFF
TRBD2,TRBJ2-7,TRBV14,few,TGTGCCAGCAGCCAAGATAATAGCGGGGGGTTATACTTC,CASSQDNSGGLYF
-,TRBJ2-4,TRBV11-1,few,TGTGCCAGCAGCTCCGGGAGCATTCAGTACTTC,CASSSGSIQYF
-,TRBJ2-3,TRBV6-5,-,TGTGCCAGCGGATTAGCGGTCGGGCAGTATTTT,CASGLAVGQYF
-,TRBJ1-2,TRBV7-8,-,TGTGCCAGCAGCTTAGCCACTAACTATGGCTACACCTTC,CASSLATNYGYTF
TRBD2,TRBJ2-1,TRBV6-6,few,TGTGCCAGCAGTGTAGCGGGGGGGCCGAATGAGCAGTTCTTC,CASSVAGGPNEQFF
TRBD2,TRBJ2-3,TRBV30,many,TGTGCCTGTTTGACTAGCCGGGACGATACGCAGTATTTT,CACLTSRDDTQYF
-,TRBJ2-5,TRBV29-1,few,TGCAGCGTTGACAACAGTCAAGAGACCCAGTACTTC,CSVDNSQETQYF
TRBD2,TRBJ2-1,TRBV2,many,TGTGCCAGCATGGAGGGACTAGCAGTTTACAATGAGCAGTTCTTC,CASMEGLAVYNEQFF
TRBD2,TRBJ2-1,TRBV15,-,TGTGCCACCAGCAGAGATACGAGGGAGGGGTATTACCTAAATGAGCAGTTCTTC,CATSRDTREGYYLNEQFF
-,TRBJ2-5,TRBV29-1,few,TGCAGCGTTGTCCGGGAATGGGAGACCCAGTACTTC,CSVVREWETQYF
-,TRBJ2-2,TRBV5-6,few,TGTGCCAGCAGCCCCGTCTTCGGGGAGCTGTTTTTT,CASSPVFGELFF
-,TRBJ2-2,TRBV30,many,TGTGCGTGGTCCCGGGGAAACACCGGGGAGCTGTTTTTT,CAWSRGNTGELFF
-,TRBJ2-5,TRBV30,few,TGTGCCTATAGTGGTCGACAAGAGACCCAGTACTTC,CAYSGRQETQYF
-,TRBJ1-2,TRBV9,few,TGTGCCAGCAGCGTTGATAGCTATGGCTACACCTTC,CASSVDSYGYTF
-,TRBJ2-3,TRBV7-2,few,TGTGCCAGCAGCTTATACAGGGCACCGGGAACAGATACGCAGTATTTT,CASSLYRAPGTDTQYF
-,TRBJ2-7,TRBV13,-,TGTGCCAGCATATCCGAACAGGGTGGTCCCTACGAGCAGTACTTC,CASISEQGGPYEQYF
TRBD2,TRBJ2-7,TRBV18,few,TGTGCCAGCTCACCCCCGGGGGGACTAGGTTCATACGAGCAGTACTTC,CASSPPGGLGSYEQYF
-,TRBJ2-7,TRBV29-1,-,TGCAGCGTTGTGGGTGTAGCTTCAGCAACGTCCTCCTACGAGCAGTACTTC,CSVVGVASATSSYEQYF
-,TRBJ2-3,TRBV5-1,-,TGCGCCAGCAGCTTGGGGAGCGCAGATACGCAGTATTTT,CASSLGSADTQYF
-,TRBJ2-3,TRBV28,many,TGTGCCAGCAAGAGTGCCCCCAGGGCAGATACGCAGTATTTT,CASKSAPRADTQYF
-,TRBJ2-2,TRBV6-1,-,TGTGCCAGCCTCTTAGACCGGGGAAGCACCGGGGAGCTGTTTTTT,CASLLDRGSTGELFF
TRBD1,TRBJ2-1,TRBV4-3,-,TGCGCCAGCAGCCAAGAAGGGACAGGGCGGAATGAGCAGTTCTTC,CASSQEGTGRNEQFF
-,TRBJ2-5,TRBV6-5,-,TGTGCCATCAGTGAGTCAGGGGAAGAGACCCAGTACTTC,CAISESGEETQYF
TRBD1,TRBJ1-4,TRBV27,-,TGTGCCAGCAGGCGACAGGGAACTAATGAAAAACTGTTTTTT,CASRRQGTNEKLFF
-,TRBJ2-1,TRBV9,few,TGTGCCAGCAGCGTAGCCCTAGAGCAGTTCTTC,CASSVALEQFF
-,TRBJ2-7,TRBV18,-,TGTGCCAGCTCATCCTCCCGGGGTTCGGGGGAGCAGTACTTC,CASSSSRGSGEQYF
TRBD1,TRBJ1-5,TRBV27,-,TGTGCCAGCAGTTTATCAGGGGGCCTCGGTCAGCCCCAGCATTTT,CASSLSGGLGQPQHF
TRBD1,TRBJ1-2,TRBV25-1,-,TGTGCCGCTGGGACAGGGGGCTATGGCTACACCTTC,CAAGTGGYGYTF
TRBD2,TRBJ2-1,TRBV4-2,few,TGTGCCAGCAGCCTCTTGGTAGGGACTACCTACAATGAGCAGTTCTTC,CASSLLVGTTYNEQFF
-,TRBJ1-6,TRBV11-2,-,TGTGCCAGCAGCTTCTCCGGGACTGATAATTCACCCCTCCACTTT,CASSFSGTDNSPLHF
-,TRBJ2-2,TRBV5-8,-,TGTGCCAGCAGTTCGGGATCTCTTAACACCGGGGAGCTGTTTTTT,CASSSGSLNTGELFF
TRBD1,TRBJ2-5,TRBV7-2,few,TGTGCCAGCAGTCACCGGGACAGGGGGGAGACCCAGTACTTC,CASSHRDRGETQYF
TRBD2,TRBJ2-7,TRBV5-1,-,TGCGCCAGCAGCCCTAGCGGGAGGGCCCGCCTGTACGAGCAGTACTTC,CASSPSGRARLYEQYF
TRBD2,TRBJ2-1,TRBV9,-,TGTGCCAGCAGTCTAAAGAGGCGGGGGGCCGACAATGAGCAGTTCTTC,CASSLKRRGADNEQFF
TRBD2,TRBJ2-2,TRBV9,few,TGTGCCAACAGACTAGCGGAGAACACCGGGGAGCTGTTTTTT,CANRLAENTGELFF
-,TRBJ1-2,TRBV4-1,few,TGCGCCAGCAAGTTGACAGAGTCAAACTATGGCTACACCTTC,CASKLTESNYGYTF
-,TRBJ2-5,TRBV7-2,-,TGTGCCAGCAGCTTAGCCATTGAAGAGACCCAGTACTTC,CASSLAIEETQYF
TRBD2,TRBJ2-2,TRBV5-1,-,TGCGCCAGCAGCTTGAGCGGGGGGCTTAACACCGGGGAGCTGTTTTTT,CASSLSGGLNTGELFF
TRBD1,TRBJ2-7,TRBV7-9,-,TGTGCCAGCGGGGACAGGGGGCGGGAGCAGTACTTC,CASGDRGREQYF
-,TRBJ1-2,TRBV4-3,many,TGCGCCAGCAGCCAAGACAGGGAACATGGCTACACCTTC,CASSQDREHGYTF
-,TRBJ1-4,TRBV18,few,TGTGCCAGCTCGTCTTTGCCGACGTCTCTGGGCGAAAAACTGTTTTTT,CASSSLPTSLGEKLFF
TRBD2,TRBJ2-1,TRBV7-8,few,TGTGCCAGCAGCTCCCAGACTAGCGGGATCAGCAACAATGAGCAGTTCTTC,CASSSQTSGISNNEQFF
-,TRBJ2-1,TRBV5-1,few,TGCGCCAGCAGCTTCCAGCGATTGGAGGATGAGCAGTTCTTC,CASSFQRLEDEQFF
TRBD1,TRBJ1-4,TRBV7-9,-,TGTGCCAGCAGCCCTCGACAGGGTGCTAATGAAAAACTGTTTTTT,CASSPRQGANEKLFF
-,TRBJ1-5,TRBV21-1,few,TGTGCCAGCCCCTGGGTTGGGACACCTAGCAATCAGCCCCAGCATTTT,CASPWVGTPSNQPQHF
-,TRBJ1-2,TRBV10-3,-,TGTGCCATCAGTGAGTGGGACTCATCTAACTATGGCTACACCTTC,CAISEWDSSNYGYTF
-,TRBJ2-2,TRBV2,-,TGTGCCAGCAGTCCGACAGGGAACACCGGGGAGCTGTTTTTT,CASSPTGNTGELFF
TRBD2,TRBJ2-2,TRBV30,few,TGTGCCTGGAGTGTACCCCGGGGGGCGAACACCGGGGAGCTGTTTTTT,CAWSVPRGANTGELFF
TRBD1,TRBJ1-2,TRBV4-1,-,TGTGCCAGCAGCCCTGGACAGGGCGAGGGCTACACCTTC,CASSPGQGEGYTF
-,TRBJ1-2,TRBV5-4,few,TGTGCCAGCGGAACAGGGAAAAACTATGGCTACACCTTC,CASGTGKNYGYTF